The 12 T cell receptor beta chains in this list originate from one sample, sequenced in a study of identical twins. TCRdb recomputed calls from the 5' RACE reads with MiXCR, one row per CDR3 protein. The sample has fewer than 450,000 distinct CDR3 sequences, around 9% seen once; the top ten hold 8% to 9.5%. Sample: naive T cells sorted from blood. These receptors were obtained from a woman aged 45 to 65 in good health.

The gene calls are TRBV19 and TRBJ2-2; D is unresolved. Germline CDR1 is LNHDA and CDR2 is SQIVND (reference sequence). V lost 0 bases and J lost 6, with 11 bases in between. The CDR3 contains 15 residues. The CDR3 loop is CASSIDHKTAGELFF. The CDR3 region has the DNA TGTGCCAGTAGTATAGATCATAAGACGGCCGGGGAGCTGTTTTTT.

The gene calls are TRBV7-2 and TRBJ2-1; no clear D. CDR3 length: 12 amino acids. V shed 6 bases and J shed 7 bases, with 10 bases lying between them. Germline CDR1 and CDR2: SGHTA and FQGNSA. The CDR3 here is CASRTHTNEQFF. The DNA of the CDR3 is TGTGCCAGCAGGACCCATACGAATGAGCAGTTCTTC.

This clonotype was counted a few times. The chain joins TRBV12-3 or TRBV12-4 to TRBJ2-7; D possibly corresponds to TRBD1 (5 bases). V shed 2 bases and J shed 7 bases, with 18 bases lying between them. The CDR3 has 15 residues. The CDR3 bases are TGTGCCAGCAGTTTAAGCCGGCTGGGGCGTGGAGAGCAGTACTTC. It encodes CASSLSRLGRGEQYF.

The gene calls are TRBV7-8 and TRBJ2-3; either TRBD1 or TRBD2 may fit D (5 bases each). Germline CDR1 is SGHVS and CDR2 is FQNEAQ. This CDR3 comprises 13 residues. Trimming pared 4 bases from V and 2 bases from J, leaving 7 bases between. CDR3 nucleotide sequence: TGTGCCAGCAGCTCGGGACCCACAGATACGCAGTATTTT. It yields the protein CASSSGPTDTQYF.

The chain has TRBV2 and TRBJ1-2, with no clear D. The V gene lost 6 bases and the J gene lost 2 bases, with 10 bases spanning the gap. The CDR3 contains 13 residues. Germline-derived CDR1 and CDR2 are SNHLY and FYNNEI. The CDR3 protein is CASRLRVNYGYTF. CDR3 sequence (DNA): TGTGCCAGCAGACTCAGAGTAAACTATGGCTACACCTTC.

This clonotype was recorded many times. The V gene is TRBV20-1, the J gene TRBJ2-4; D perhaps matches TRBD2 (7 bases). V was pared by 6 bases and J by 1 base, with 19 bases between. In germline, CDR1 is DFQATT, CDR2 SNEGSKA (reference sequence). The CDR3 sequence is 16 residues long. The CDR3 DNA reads TGCAGTGCCGGACTGGGGGGGCAGGAGGCCAAAAACATTCAGTACTTC. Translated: CSAGLGGQEAKNIQYF.

CDR3 DNA sequence: TGTGCCAGCCAACTAGCGGGAGCGGCCGAGCAGTTCTTC. Encoded protein: CASQLAGAAEQFF. The chain carries TRBV27 and TRBJ2-1, with TRBD2 matching 11 bases. J lost 10 bases, V lost 8 bases, and 7 bases had no gene match. CDR1 and CDR2 from the germline V gene are MNHEY and SMNVEV (reference sequence). The CDR3 spans 13 residues.

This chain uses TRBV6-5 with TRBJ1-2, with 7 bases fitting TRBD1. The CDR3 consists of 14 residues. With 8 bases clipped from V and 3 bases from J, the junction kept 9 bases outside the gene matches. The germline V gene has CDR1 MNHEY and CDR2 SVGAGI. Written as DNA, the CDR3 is TGTGCCAGCGGGGCGTTAGACAGGGACTATGGCTACACCTTC. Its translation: CASGALDRDYGYTF.

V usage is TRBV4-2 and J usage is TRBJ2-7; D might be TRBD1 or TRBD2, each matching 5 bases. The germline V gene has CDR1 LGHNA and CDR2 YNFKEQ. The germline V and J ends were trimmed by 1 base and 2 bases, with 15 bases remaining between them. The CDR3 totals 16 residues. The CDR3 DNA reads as TGTGCCAGCAGCCAAGCCACCGGGACGGGTACCTACGAGCAGTACTTC. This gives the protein CASSQATGTGTYEQYF.

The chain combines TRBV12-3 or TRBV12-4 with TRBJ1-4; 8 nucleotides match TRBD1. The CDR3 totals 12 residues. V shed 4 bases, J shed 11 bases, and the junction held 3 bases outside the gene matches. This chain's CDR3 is CASSSDRVKLFF. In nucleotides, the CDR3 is TGTGCCAGCAGTTCGGACAGGGTCAAACTGTTTTTT.

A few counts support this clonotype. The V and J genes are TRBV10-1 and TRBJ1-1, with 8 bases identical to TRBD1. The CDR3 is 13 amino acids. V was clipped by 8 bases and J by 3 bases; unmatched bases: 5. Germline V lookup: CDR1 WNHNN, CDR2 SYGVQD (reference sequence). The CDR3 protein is CASRDRWDTEAFF. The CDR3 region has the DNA TGCGCCAGCCGGGACAGGTGGGACACTGAAGCTTTCTTT.

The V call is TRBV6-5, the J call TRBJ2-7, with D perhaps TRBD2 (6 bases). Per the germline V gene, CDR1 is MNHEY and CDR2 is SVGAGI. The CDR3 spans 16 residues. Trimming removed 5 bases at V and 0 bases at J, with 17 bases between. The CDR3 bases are TGTGCCAGCAGTCCGCACCCGGGACTTTCCTCCTACGAGCAGTACGTC. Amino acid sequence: CASSPHPGLSSYEQYV.